One sample yielded the 19 T cell receptor beta chains listed below, sequenced in a study of shared clonotypes between healthy human individuals. Libraries were prepared by immunoSEQ multiplex PCR; TCRdb keeps only in-frame clonotypes and omits some of them. This sample has 660,000 or so clones, with roughly 96% found just once. CD8 cells classed as naive were CD45RO-negative and positively selected for CCR7, excluding terminally differentiated effector memory CD45RA+ cells. Material for sequencing was naive CD8+ T cells sorted from blood. These receptors were obtained from a woman in her thirties in good health.

A single count supports this clone. This sequence joins TRBV7-9 and TRBJ2-1; 9 bases line up with TRBD2. Germline CDR1 and CDR2: SEHNR and FQNEAQ (reference sequence). This CDR3 has 15 amino acids. Losses at the gene ends were 5 bases for V and 4 bases for J; bases not matched to a gene: 6. The DNA of the CDR3 is TGTGCCAGCAGCCCTAGCGGGACGCCTTACAATGAGCAGTTCTTC. It codes for CASSPSGTPYNEQFF.

The chain couples TRBV27 to TRBJ2-3; TRBD2 matches 13 bases. V dropped 2 bases and J dropped 3; count of bases not matched to a gene: 5. The V gene's germline CDR1 is MNHEY and CDR2 SMNVEV (reference sequence). This CDR3 spans 17 amino acids. CDR3 loop: CASSLRTSGSPTDTQYF. Written as DNA, the CDR3 is TGTGCCAGCAGTTTAAGGACTAGCGGGAGTCCAACAGATACGCAGTATTTT.

The chain uses TRBV7-8 and TRBJ2-1; TRBD2 matches 8 bases. CDR1 and CDR2 (germline): SGHVS, FQNEAQ. This CDR3 is 17 amino acids long. J was trimmed by 8 bases and V by 1 base; bases with no gene match: 13. The CDR3 sequence is CASSLEYPGLGMDEQFF. CDR3 sequence (DNA): TGTGCCAGCAGCTTAGAATATCCGGGACTAGGGATGGATGAGCAGTTCTTC.

The rearrangement links TRBV10-2 to TRBJ2-1; D ambiguous. The ends were cut back, 8 bases at V and 0 bases at J, with 11 bases in the middle. Per germline, CDR1 WSHSY and CDR2 SAAADI. The CDR3 sequence is 14 residues long. CDR3 nucleotide sequence: TGCGCCAGCTCAGACCCGAGCTCCTACAATGAGCAGTTCTTC. This sequence encodes CASSDPSSYNEQFF.

The chain combines TRBV2 with TRBJ1-2; the D gene is possibly TRBD1 (6 bases). V was clipped by 10 bases and J by 4 bases, with 13 bases between them. The germline V gene encodes CDR1 SNHLY and CDR2 FYNNEI. This CDR3 is built from 12 residues. This CDR3 is CANNRDSYGYTF. Written as DNA, the CDR3 is TGTGCCAATAACAGGGACTCCTATGGCTACACCTTC.

The V call is TRBV7-6, the J call TRBJ1-2, with D perhaps TRBD1 (5 bases). Germline CDR1 SGHVS, CDR2 FNYEAQ. The CDR3 has 15 amino acids. V lost 5 bases and J lost 4, with 17 bases in between. The CDR3 region has the DNA TGTGCCAGCAGCCCGGAGGCAGGGTATACCTATGGCTACACCTTC. Its translation is CASSPEAGYTYGYTF.

The chain recombines TRBV28 with TRBJ2-2; possibly TRBD2 for D (6 bases). With 3 bases removed from V and 4 bases from J, the gap between germline ends came to 18 bases. CDR3 length equals 17 residues. In germline, CDR1 is MDHEN, CDR2 SYDVKM. The CDR3 DNA follows: TGTGCCAGCAGTTTTGCCTCGCATGGGCGGGGCACCGGGGAGCTGTTTTTT. Amino acids: CASSFASHGRGTGELFF. Variable domain in full (rest from reference TRBV28 and TRBJ2-2): DVKVTQSSRYLVKRTGEKVFLECVQDMDHENMFWYRQDPGLGLRLIYFSYDVKMKEKGDIPEGYSVSREKKERFSLILESASTNQTSMYLCASSFASHGRGTGELFFGEGSRLTVL.

The CDR3 bases are TGTGCCAGCAGTTACGGGTCGGGTGACTATGGCTACACCTTC. Translated: CASSYGSGDYGYTF. V usage is TRBV6-6 and J usage is TRBJ1-2; no reliable D call. Germline CDR1 MNHNY, CDR2 SVGAGI (reference sequence). This CDR3 has 14 residues. Trimming left V 2 bases short and J 3 bases short, with 10 bases between.

The chain employs TRBV13 and TRBJ2-4; D gene unclear. The CDR3 loop spans 12 amino acids. CDR1 PRHDT and CDR2 FYEKMQ come from the germline V gene (reference sequence). Trimming cost V 4 bases and J 4 bases, with 5 bases left between them. In DNA, the CDR3 is TGTGCCAGCAGCTCACGAAAAAACATTCAGTACTTC. It codes for CASSSRKNIQYF.

This clone was observed a single time. The chain links TRBV27 to TRBJ2-3; D is unresolved. The V gene lost 5 bases and the J gene lost 7 bases, with 10 bases spanning the gap. The CDR3 runs to 12 residues. CDR1 is MNHEY and CDR2 is SMNVEV in the germline V gene (reference sequence). Written as DNA, the CDR3 is TGTGCCAGCAGTACAGACCCATATACGCAGTATTTT. Its protein is CASSTDPYTQYF.

The chain joins TRBV7-6 to TRBJ2-5, with D perhaps TRBD1 or TRBD2 (6 bases each). V was cut by 2 bases and J by 4 bases, with 11 bases left in between. The CDR3 is made up of 14 amino acids. CDR1 is SGHVS and CDR2 is FNYEAQ in the germline V gene. This CDR3 is CASSLMGGPETQYF. Written as DNA, the CDR3 is TGTGCCAGCAGCTTAATGGGGGGCCCAGAGACCCAGTACTTC.

The chain couples TRBV19 to TRBJ2-3, with D perhaps TRBD2 (6 bases). The CDR3 consists of 13 residues. Per the germline V gene, CDR1 is LNHDA and CDR2 is SQIVND (reference sequence). The V end lost 7 bases, the J end lost 2 bases, and 10 bases lay between the germline ends. CDR3 protein: CASMSGLTDTQYF. The CDR3 DNA is TGTGCCAGTATGTCGGGACTCACAGATACGCAGTATTTT.

This clone was seen only once. The chain is built from TRBV19 and TRBJ1-2; D is possibly TRBD1 (5 bases). The CDR3 sequence is 14 residues long. The V and J ends lost 5 bases and 4 bases respectively, with 14 bases between them. From germline, CDR1 is LNHDA and CDR2 SQIVND (reference sequence). CDR3 nucleotides: TGTGCCAGTAGTTACCAGGGTAGTCCCTATGGCTACACCTTC. As protein: CASSYQGSPYGYTF.

The V call is TRBV19, the J call TRBJ1-1; D perhaps matches TRBD1 (5 bases). This CDR3 spans 17 amino acids. Germline V gene data show CDR1 as LNHDA and CDR2 as SQIVND (reference sequence). The V and J ends lost 5 bases and 2 bases respectively, with 21 bases between them. The CDR3 nucleotides read TGTGCCAGTAGTTCAATACCAGGGCCTACCAGAAACACTGAAGCTTTCTTT. It specifies CASSSIPGPTRNTEAFF. The full variable domain, rest sourced from reference TRBV19 and TRBJ1-1, is DGGITQSPKYLFRKEGQNVTLSCEQNLNHDAMYWYRQDPGQGLRLIYYSQIVNDFQKGDIAEGYSVSREKKESFPLTVTSAQKNPTAFYLCASSSIPGPTRNTEAFFGQGTRLTVV.

The chain employs TRBV7-3 and TRBJ2-2; unclear D gene. The CDR3 runs to 13 residues. CDR1 and CDR2 from the germline V gene are SGHTA and FQGTGA. The V end was cut by 3 bases, the J end by 0 bases, with 2 bases between. The CDR3 here is CASSFSNTGELFF. The DNA of the CDR3 is TGTGCCAGCAGCTTTTCGAACACCGGGGAGCTGTTTTTT.

V usage is TRBV6-5 and J usage is TRBJ1-5, with a weak D call TRBD1 (5 bases). V was cut by 4 bases and J by 4 bases, with 11 bases left in between. Per the germline V gene, CDR1 is MNHEY and CDR2 is SVGAGI. The CDR3 is 14 amino acids. The CDR3 region has the DNA TGTGCCAGCAGTTCAGGGTGGGAGAATCAGCCCCAGCATTTT. Translation gives CASSSGWENQPQHF.

The chain employs TRBV19 and TRBJ2-1; the match to TRBD2 covers 14 bases. The CDR3 sequence is 18 residues long. Germline trimming cut 6 bases from V and 0 bases from J; bases unmatched to any gene: 7. Germline V gene sequence: CDR1 LNHDA, CDR2 SQIVND (reference sequence). CDR3 sequence reads: CASSGLAGGGSSYNEQFF. As DNA, the CDR3 is TGTGCCAGTAGCGGACTAGCGGGAGGCGGTAGCTCCTACAATGAGCAGTTCTTC. Looking up the rest from reference TRBV19 and TRBJ2-1 gives the full variable domain: DGGITQSPKYLFRKEGQNVTLSCEQNLNHDAMYWYRQDPGQGLRLIYYSQIVNDFQKGDIAEGYSVSREKKESFPLTVTSAQKNPTAFYLCASSGLAGGGSSYNEQFFGPGTRLTVL.

J is TRBJ2-1 and V is TRBV29-1; a possible D gene is TRBD1 (6 bases). Germline loops: CDR1 SQVTM, CDR2 ANQGSEA. V was clipped by 3 bases and J by 3 bases, with 15 bases between them. There are 15 residues in the CDR3. The CDR3, as DNA: TGCAGCGTTGACTCCCCAGGGGCGATCTACAATGAGCAGTTCTTC. This codes for CSVDSPGAIYNEQFF.

V gene TRBV6-5 combines with J gene TRBJ1-2; D gene ambiguous. V was shortened by 6 bases and J by 4 bases, with 12 bases between the two germline ends. The germline CDR1 and CDR2 sequences are MNHEY and SVGAGI. CDR3 length: 13 amino acids. CDR3 loop: CASRRGLTYGYTF. The DNA of the CDR3 is TGTGCCAGCAGGCGCGGACTGACCTATGGCTACACCTTC.